These 21 T cell receptor beta chains came from one sample sequenced in a study of blood T cell repertoires in COVID-19. Sequenced by immunoSEQ multiplex PCR; TCRdb stores in-frame clones only, minus some. The table includes 450,000 or so clones, roughly 89% detected once. The specimen sequenced was peripheral blood. The receptors here all came from a man aged 18 to 29 with COVID-19, enrolled during active disease.

This clone was detected once. The genes are TRBV5-1 and TRBJ2-1, with TRBD2 as a possible D gene (6 bases). V lost 4 bases, J lost 9 bases, and 11 bases lay in between. The CDR3 runs to 12 residues. Germline values: CDR1 SGHRS, CDR2 YFSETQ. CDR3 in amino acids: CASSRLGSEQFF. The CDR3 bases are TGCGCCAGCAGCCGACTCGGGAGTGAGCAGTTCTTC.

The chain has TRBV7-8 and TRBJ1-3; tentatively, D is TRBD1 (5 bases). Trimming cost V 6 bases and J 1 base, with 10 bases left between them. Germline CDR1 reads SGHVS; CDR2 reads FQNEAQ. This CDR3 comprises 14 residues. CDR3 DNA: TGTGCCAGCAGTTCCCCAGGGTCTGGAAACACCATATATTTT. The encoded protein is CASSSPGSGNTIYF. Variable domain in full (rest from reference TRBV7-8 and TRBJ1-3): GAGVSQSPRYKVAKRGQDVALRCDPISGHVSLFWYQQALGQGPEFLTYFQNEAQLDKSGLPSDRFFAERPEGSVSTLKIQRTQQEDSAVYLCASSSPGSGNTIYFGEGSWLTVV.

The J gene is TRBJ1-1, the V gene TRBV6-5, with D possibly being TRBD1 (5 bases). The V end was cut by 8 bases, the J end by 3 bases, with 19 bases between. The CDR3 is 15 residues long. Germline lookup yields CDR1 MNHEY and CDR2 SVGAGI. CDR3 coding DNA: TGTGCCAGCTCCAGGGAGGGGAATTCTGACACTGAAGCTTTCTTT. Translating it yields CASSREGNSDTEAFF.

This clone was detected only a few times. The chain links TRBV3-1 (or the pseudogene TRBV3-2) to TRBJ2-7, with TRBD2 identical over 10 bases. The CDR3 length is 15 residues. Unmatched junction bases numbered 5, after V lost 1 base and J lost 5 bases. From germline, CDR1 is LGHDT and CDR2 YNNKEL (reference sequence). CDR3 sequence reads: CASSQAGGLANEQYF. CDR3 DNA: TGTGCCAGCAGCCAAGCCGGGGGACTAGCGAACGAGCAGTACTTC.

The rearrangement links TRBV5-6 to TRBJ2-5; 7 bases line up with TRBD2. The CDR3 runs to 15 residues. The J segment lost 2 bases and the V segment lost 0 bases, leaving 4 bases of the junction unmatched. Germline values: CDR1 SGHDT, CDR2 YYEEEE. The CDR3 spells CASSLAGREQETQYF. The CDR3 coding sequence is TGTGCCAGCAGCTTGGCCGGGCGGGAGCAAGAGACCCAGTACTTC.

The rearrangement joins TRBV7-7 to TRBJ1-1, with D unclear. V gave up 5 bases and J gave up 0 bases, with 10 bases separating them. From germline, CDR1 is SSHAT and CDR2 FNYEAQ (reference sequence). The CDR3 runs 14 residues. The CDR3 reads CASSPFGVNTEAFF. As DNA, the CDR3 is TGTGCCAGCAGCCCGTTCGGGGTGAACACTGAAGCTTTCTTT.

This clone has more than one count but fewer than ten. This chain links TRBV19 with TRBJ1-4; D unclear. Trimming removed 3 bases at V and 8 bases at J, with 10 bases between. There are 13 residues in the CDR3. In germline, CDR1 is LNHDA, CDR2 SQIVND (reference sequence). DNA for the CDR3: TGTGCCAGTAGTATGGTGAGGCTCGAAAAACTGTTTTTT. The encoded protein is CASSMVRLEKLFF.

The V and J genes are TRBV6-2 or TRBV6-3 and TRBJ1-5, with TRBD1 as a possible D gene (6 bases). Germline loops: CDR1 MNHEY, CDR2 SVGEGT. V dropped 5 bases and J dropped 6 bases, with 11 bases sitting between them. The CDR3 loop spans 13 amino acids. The CDR3, as DNA: TGTGCCAGCAGTCACAGGGTTCCTCAGCCCCAGCATTTT. Amino acids: CASSHRVPQPQHF.

This CDR3 reads CASSQRQALRDTEAFF. As DNA, the CDR3 is TGCGCCAGCAGTCAGAGACAGGCCTTACGGGACACTGAAGCTTTCTTT. The chain is built from TRBV5-1 and TRBJ1-1; a weak D match, TRBD1 (6 bases). Germline V lookup: CDR1 SGHRS, CDR2 YFSETQ. V gave up 5 bases and J gave up 3 bases, with 20 bases separating them. This CDR3 has 16 residues. The full variable domain, rest sourced from reference TRBV5-1 and TRBJ1-1, is KAGVTQTPRYLIKTRGQQVTLSCSPISGHRSVSWYQQTPGQGLQFLFEYFSETQRNKGNFPGRFSGRQFSNSRSEMNVSTLELGDSALYLCASSQRQALRDTEAFFGQGTRLTVV.

V is TRBV7-9 and J is TRBJ2-5, with 7 bases lining up with TRBD2. The CDR3 totals 14 residues. J lost 3 bases, V lost 3 bases, and 4 bases had no gene match. Germline lookup yields CDR1 SEHNR and CDR2 FQNEAQ (reference sequence). The CDR3 is CASSLTSPEETQYF. In nucleotides, the CDR3 is TGTGCCAGCAGCTTGACTAGCCCCGAAGAGACCCAGTACTTC.

The chain links TRBV28 to TRBJ1-1; 7 bases match TRBD1. The J segment lost 2 bases and the V segment lost 10 bases, leaving 10 bases of the junction unmatched. The V gene's germline CDR1 is MDHEN and CDR2 SYDVKM. This CDR3 is 14 amino acids long. The CDR3: CATGRQGVNTEAFF. For the CDR3, the DNA is TGTGCCACAGGACGACAGGGAGTTAACACTGAAGCTTTCTTT. Filled out from reference TRBV28 and TRBJ1-1, the complete variable domain reads DVKVTQSSRYLVKRTGEKVFLECVQDMDHENMFWYRQDPGLGLRLIYFSYDVKMKEKGDIPEGYSVSREKKERFSLILESASTNQTSMYLCATGRQGVNTEAFFGQGTRLTVV.

V gene TRBV19 combines with J gene TRBJ2-5; 12 positions agree with TRBD2. In germline, CDR1 is LNHDA, CDR2 SQIVND (reference sequence). V shed 4 bases and J 3 bases; nucleotides not matched to a gene: 3. This CDR3 has 15 residues. The CDR3 sequence: CASSSTSGRKETQYF. In DNA form, the CDR3 reads TGTGCCAGTAGTAGCACTAGCGGGAGGAAAGAGACCCAGTACTTC. Full variable domain (remainder filled in from reference TRBV19 and TRBJ2-5): DGGITQSPKYLFRKEGQNVTLSCEQNLNHDAMYWYRQDPGQGLRLIYYSQIVNDFQKGDIAEGYSVSREKKESFPLTVTSAQKNPTAFYLCASSSTSGRKETQYFGPGTRLLVL.

The V gene is TRBV25-1, the J gene TRBJ2-7, with D possibly TRBD1 on 5 matching bases. This CDR3 is 16 amino acids long. Per the germline V gene, CDR1 is MGHDK and CDR2 is SYGVNS. The V end was cut by 6 bases, the J end by 0 bases, with 18 bases between. CDR3 in amino acids: CASSANNYRSSYEQYF. The CDR3 nucleotides are TGTGCCAGCAGCGCCAACAACTACAGGAGCTCCTACGAGCAGTACTTC.

This chain connects TRBV7-9 to TRBJ2-3; TRBD2 matches 12 bases. Trimming cost V 6 bases and J 4 bases; bases outside gene matches: 5. From germline, CDR1 is SEHNR and CDR2 FQNEAQ (reference sequence). The CDR3 totals 15 residues. The CDR3 DNA reads as TGTGCCAGCAGGCTAGCGGGGGGGCCCCCAGATACGCAGTATTTT. Encoded protein: CASRLAGGPPDTQYF.

A remark on this clone: Other nucleotide sequences from this sample produce the same CDR3. The chain uses TRBV5-1 and TRBJ2-3; D is perhaps TRBD1 (5 bases). Germline V gene sequence: CDR1 SGHRS, CDR2 YFSETQ. V lost 5 bases and J 4 bases, leaving 11 bases between the germline ends. The CDR3 has 13 residues. The CDR3 reads CASSPQGPDTQYF. CDR3 in DNA: TGCGCCAGCAGTCCCCAGGGCCCAGATACGCAGTATTTT.

The chain joins TRBV6-5 to TRBJ2-7; unclear D gene. V shed 0 bases and J shed 4 bases, with 10 bases lying between them. Germline V gene lookup returns CDR1 MNHEY and CDR2 SVGAGI. This CDR3 spans 14 amino acids. In DNA, the CDR3 is TGTGCCAGCAGTTACTCCCGGGTTCCATACGAGCAGTACTTC. Translation gives CASSYSRVPYEQYF.

V and J are TRBV10-3 and TRBJ2-3; possibly TRBD2 for D (5 bases). V was shortened by 0 bases and J by 4 bases, with 17 bases between the two germline ends. The length of the CDR3 is 17 residues. Looked up from germline, CDR1 is ENHRY and CDR2 is SYGVKD. The CDR3 DNA reads as TGTGCCATCAGTGAGTCGAAACTAGTCGATGGATCAGATACGCAGTATTTT. Protein: CAISESKLVDGSDTQYF.

The J gene is TRBJ1-2, the V gene TRBV6-5; no definite D call. The CDR3 covers 15 residues. V shed 6 bases and J shed 4 bases, with 18 bases lying between them. The germline gives CDR1 MNHEY, CDR2 SVGAGI. The CDR3 loop reads CASSVTGGLTYGYTF. The CDR3 nucleotides are TGTGCCAGCAGCGTGACGGGAGGGTTAACCTATGGCTACACCTTC.

This clone has more than one count but fewer than ten. J is TRBJ2-2 and V is TRBV24-1; D might be TRBD2 (6 bases). Trimming cost V 7 bases and J 4 bases, with 6 bases left between them. The CDR3 is 12 residues long. Germline V gene data show CDR1 as KGHDR and CDR2 as SFDVKD. CDR3 DNA sequence: TGTGCCACCAGGGGGGGCACCGGGGAGCTGTTTTTT. Its translation is CATRGGTGELFF.

This rearrangement joins TRBV23-1 to TRBJ2-5; the match to TRBD1 covers 8 bases. TRBV23-1 is annotated as an ORF whose role is uncertain. The CDR3 has 14 residues. V shed 9 bases and J 5 bases; nucleotides not matched to a gene: 11. This CDR3 is CARGRQGLLETQYF. The CDR3 coding sequence is TGCGCCAGAGGGCGACAGGGGCTCTTGGAGACCCAGTACTTC.

The V call is TRBV7-8, the J call TRBJ2-2, with 8 bases identical to TRBD1. Trimming cost V 6 bases and J 5 bases; bases outside gene matches: 2. The CDR3 covers 13 residues. Germline V gene lookup returns CDR1 SGHVS and CDR2 FQNEAQ. The CDR3 loop is CASRWTGTGELFF. The CDR3 DNA reads as TGTGCCAGCAGATGGACAGGGACCGGGGAGCTGTTTTTT. The entire variable domain, with the rest obtained from reference TRBV7-8 and TRBJ2-2, is as follows: GAGVSQSPRYKVAKRGQDVALRCDPISGHVSLFWYQQALGQGPEFLTYFQNEAQLDKSGLPSDRFFAERPEGSVSTLKIQRTQQEDSAVYLCASRWTGTGELFFGEGSRLTVL.